The text below deals with one T cell receptor (beta chain). After removal of 1 base from V and 4 bases from J, the junction contained 2 bases not matched to a gene. The CDR3 runs 14 residues. CDR1 is SGHTA and CDR2 is FQGNSA in the germline V gene. Measured with immunoSEQ multiplex PCR; TCRdb has only the in-frame clones, and not every one. This table holds around 200,000 clones, around 63% found once. The data were obtained in a study of shared clonotypes between healthy human individuals. The receptor was derived from a man aged 25 to 40 in good health. The chain is built from TRBV7-2 and TRBJ1-1; 8 nucleotides agree with TRBD1. Sequenced sample: memory CD4+ T cells sorted from blood. Documented subset: CD45RA-negative fraction. Here the CDR3 reads CASSLGQGITEAFF. The CDR3 DNA follows: TGTGCCAGCAGCTTAGGACAGGGGATCACTGAAGCTTTCTTT.